This passage covers 14 T cell receptor beta chains from one sample sequenced in a study of response to subunit inactivated influenza vaccine. Each CDR3 protein is one row after TCRdb ran MiXCR on the RT-PCR reads. The table shows approximately 480,000 distinct CDR3 sequences, with approximately 11% occurring only once. The specimen comprised PBMCs from blood, sampled about 6 weeks after vaccination. Receptors originate from a man aged 50-60 years who received an inactivated influenza vaccine.

This clonotype has a count of ten or more. In nucleotides, the CDR3 is TGCAGCGCCCAATCCTGGGAGACCCAGTACTTC. Its translation: CSAQSWETQYF. The chain couples TRBV29-1 to TRBJ2-5; unclear D gene. The V gene lost 7 bases and the J gene lost 5 bases, with 11 bases spanning the gap. CDR1 SQVTM and CDR2 ANQGSEA come from the germline V gene. CDR3 length equals 11 residues.

The V gene is TRBV29-1, the J gene TRBJ2-2, with D perhaps TRBD2 (6 bases). The germline V gene has CDR1 SQVTM and CDR2 ANQGSEA. CDR3 length equals 12 residues. V dropped 7 bases and J dropped 5 bases, with 11 bases sitting between them. The CDR3 here is CSAGGVTGELFF. The CDR3 region has the DNA TGCAGCGCTGGAGGGGTGACCGGGGAGCTGTTTTTT.

This clonotype was picked up many times. The chain joins TRBV12-3 or TRBV12-4 to TRBJ1-5; D unresolved. The V and J ends lost 3 bases and 2 bases respectively, with 8 bases between them. The CDR3 sequence is 14 residues long. The DNA of the CDR3 is TGTGCCAGCAGTTTTCTGGGTGGCAATCAGCCCCAGCATTTT. This gives the protein CASSFLGGNQPQHF.

The rearrangement uses TRBV6-2 or TRBV6-3 and TRBJ2-6; D could derive from TRBD1 or TRBD2 (6 bases each). The CDR3 is 16 residues long. CDR1 is MNHEY, CDR2 SVGEGT, per germline. Between the trimmed V and J ends, which lost 2 bases and 3 bases, there was a span of 11 bases. CDR3 DNA sequence: TGTGCCAGCAGTTACCCCGGGGGCAATGGGGCCAACGTCCTGACTTTC. This encodes CASSYPGGNGANVLTF.

This clonotype has only a few counts. V usage is TRBV5-5 and J usage is TRBJ2-3; TRBD1 is a possible D gene (5 bases). The CDR3 runs to 15 residues. CDR1 SGHKS and CDR2 YYEKEE come from the germline V gene (reference sequence). V gave up 0 bases and J gave up 4 bases, with 12 bases separating them. The CDR3, as DNA: TGTGCCAGCAGCTTGGCAGGGAATGGGGCAGATACGCAGTATTTT. Amino acids: CASSLAGNGADTQYF.

This clonotype was recorded at least ten times. V gene TRBV3-1 combines with J gene TRBJ2-7; D is possibly TRBD1 or TRBD2 (5 bases each). The CDR3 runs to 14 residues. The germline gives CDR1 LGHDT, CDR2 YNNKEL (reference sequence). Trimming removed 4 bases at V and 6 bases at J, with 16 bases between. CDR3 residues: CASSLVGQGREQYF. As DNA, the CDR3 is TGTGCCAGCAGCCTAGTTGGGCAGGGACGCGAGCAGTACTTC.

DNA for the CDR3: TGTGCCAGCAGTTACTCACAGGTTCTCACTGAAGCTTTCTTT. The encoded protein is CASSYSQVLTEAFF. J is TRBJ1-1 and V is TRBV6-5; D is possibly TRBD1 (5 bases). Germline assignment: CDR1 MNHEY and CDR2 SVGAGI. The germline V and J ends were trimmed by 0 bases and 4 bases, with 9 bases remaining between them. The length of the CDR3 is 14 residues.

This clonotype came up a few times. Mismatch with germline at one junction end may stem from a read error. The chain links TRBV7-7 to TRBJ2-3; the D gene could be TRBD1 or TRBD2 (6 bases each). CDR3 length: 16 residues. CDR1 and CDR2 from the germline V gene are SSHAT and FNYEAQ (reference sequence). In DNA form, the CDR3 reads TGTGCTAGCAGCCCTCTCCTAGGGGGGTTCACAGATACGCAGTATTTT. It encodes CASSPLLGGFTDTQYF.

This clonotype has a count of ten or more. This chain joins TRBV11-2 and TRBJ2-3, with 8 bases aligning to TRBD2. The germline V gene has CDR1 SGHAT and CDR2 FQNNGV. The V segment lost 11 bases and the J segment 0 bases; nucleotides outside the gene matches: 1. CDR3 length equals 12 residues. The CDR3 loop is CAREGSTDTQYF. CDR3 sequence (DNA): TGTGCCCGGGAGGGTAGCACAGATACGCAGTATTTT. The full variable domain, completed using reference TRBV11-2 and TRBJ2-3, is EAGVAQSPRYKIIEKRQSVAFWCNPISGHATLYWYQQILGQGPKLLIQFQNNGVVDDSQLPKDRFSAERLKGVDSTLKIQPAKLEDSAVYLCAREGSTDTQYFGPGTRLTVL.

V usage is TRBV6-5 and J usage is TRBJ2-2; a possible D gene is TRBD1 (5 bases). Looked up from germline, CDR1 is MNHEY and CDR2 is SVGAGI. CDR3 length: 17 amino acids. V lost 3 bases to trimming and J lost 6 bases, with 20 bases between them. The CDR3 sequence is CASSYSSGAGFSGELFF. The CDR3 nucleotides read TGTGCCAGCAGTTATTCGAGTGGGGCCGGATTTTCCGGGGAGCTGTTTTTT.

This clonotype was seen only a few times. The chain has TRBV4-1 and TRBJ2-7; D may be TRBD1 (5 bases). The CDR3 loop spans 14 amino acids. Germline CDR1 and CDR2: MGHRA and YSYEKL. Trimming removed 2 bases at V and 1 base at J, with 9 bases between. CDR3 loop: CASSQRAGSYEQYF. DNA of the CDR3: TGCGCCAGCAGCCAAAGAGCAGGGTCCTACGAGCAGTACTTC.

V usage is TRBV12-3 or TRBV12-4 and J usage is TRBJ1-2; 7 nucleotides line up with TRBD1. The junction had 10 bases not matched to a gene; V was cut back by 5 bases and J by 4 bases. The CDR3 contains 15 residues. In DNA form, the CDR3 reads TGTGCCAGCAGTCCGGCTGGACAGGCGATCTATGGCTACACCTTC. The encoded protein is CASSPAGQAIYGYTF.

This clonotype was detected a few times. V gene TRBV12-3 or TRBV12-4 combines with J gene TRBJ2-5; D is unclear. The CDR3 runs to 14 residues. The ends were cut back, 3 bases at V and 4 bases at J, with 12 bases in the middle. CDR3: CASSFGSLGETQYF. In DNA, the CDR3 is TGTGCCAGCAGTTTTGGTAGTTTGGGAGAGACCCAGTACTTC.

The rearrangement links TRBV4-3 to TRBJ2-5; D is uncertain. V lost 0 bases, J lost 0 bases, and 8 bases lay in between. This CDR3 spans 15 amino acids. Germline CDR1 and CDR2: LGHNA and YSLEER. The CDR3 loop reads CASSQDMADQETQYF. Written as DNA, the CDR3 is TGCGCCAGCAGCCAAGATATGGCAGACCAAGAGACCCAGTACTTC.